This T cell receptor beta chain was identified in a study of vaccination and CD4 T cells after COVID-19. Study details: Convalescent donors totaled six males and four females, including two who were Hispanic. Overlapping spike peptides from SARS-CoV-2, HCoV-NL63, HCoV-OC43 and HCoV-229E served to stimulate the cells.

Germline lookup yields CDR1 LNHNV and CDR2 YYDKDF (reference sequence). With 0 bases removed from V and 0 bases from J, the gap between germline ends came to 12 bases. This CDR3 contains 17 residues. As regards this clonotype: Its antigen is currently unknown.

Indicated treatment: approximately 10-day PBMC culture with coronavirus spike peptide pools or control peptides (ViraFEST assay). Once obtained from cultured CD4+ T cells, the DNA was sequenced using the Oncomine TCR Beta short-read assay. One entry per CDR3 protein, called by TCRdb with MiXCR from the PCR reads. The sample records about 16,000 distinct CDR3 sequences, less than 35% being singletons. The rearrangement links TRBV15 to TRBJ2-1; D unresolved. Source material: cultured CD4+ T cells from blood. The origin of this receptor is a human donor with COVID-19. Here the CDR3 reads CATSRDKASNSYNEQFF. The CDR3 DNA follows: TGTGCCACCAGCAGAGATAAGGCCAGTAACTCCTACAATGAGCAGTTCTTC.